The T cell receptor beta chain described here comes from a study of persistence of HIV-infected CD4 T cells (dated by TCRdb to 2018 to 2020). Study-wide context: Participants had been on suppressive ART for a median of roughly 8 years. Apart from a couple of participants who underwent leukapheresis at a single time point, peripheral blood samples of up to 180 mL were collected from participants at multiple time points. Anti-CD3/anti-CD28 stimulation activated a higher proportion of cells, with a lower memory fraction, than antigen stimulation. The study isolated CMV- and HIV-1 Gag-responding CD4+ T cells from ART-treated individuals to examine antigen-driven clonal expansion of HIV-1-infected cells. TCRbeta sequencing assessed the clonality of all cells in each sorted population, while proviral sequencing assessed the clonality of infected cells. In the cross-participant TCR cluster analysis, about 8 participants were included for CMV and roughly 7 participants were included for Gag. Broader findings and caveats from the paper: Only a small number of individuals took part in the study, and only a limited range of antigens was tested. TCR oligoclonality correlated with proviral oligoclonality within the same sorted populations. Bulk TCR analyses could not be restricted to the rare CMV-responding cells that actually carried HIV-1 proviruses. TCRbeta richness in CMV- and Gag-responding cells was significantly lower than in anti-CD3/anti-CD28-responding cells; CMV-responding cells had higher oligoclonality than CD3/CD28-stimulated and Gag-responding cells. Antigen-responding cells were enriched for degenerate expanded CDR3beta sequences, which suggests convergent selection of CD4+ responses to CMV and Gag.

In light of the paper, this sample's treatment or condition label describes: suppressive antiretroviral therapy. Cells were stimulated with anti-CD3/anti-CD28 magnetic beads as a nonspecific positive control representing the CD4+ T cell repertoire. Sorting of responding CD4+ T cells was based on upregulation of both CD40 ligand and CD69. HIV-1-infected adults in whom suppressive ART had been started during chronic infection were enrolled as participants. For at least 4 years, participants had undetectable plasma HIV-1 RNA, below 50 copies/mL. To be included, a participant needed positive CMV serology and a CD4+ T cell count above 400 cells/uL. Before stimulation, PBMCs were isolated using density centrifugation and then depleted of CD8+ T cells. CD8-depleted PBMCs were stimulated for 18 hours with anti-CD28/CD49d costimulation, CD40-blocking antibody and enfuvirtide to prevent new infections. Cells were sorted on a Beckman Coulter MoFlo Legacy or XDP sorter, with propidium iodide excluding dead cells. For samples with more than one million cells, genomic DNA was extracted with the QIAamp DNA Mini Kit, and for all other samples the Quick-DNA Microprep Kit was used.

The immunoSEQ hsTCRB assay version 4, run in survey mode, was used to sequence TCRbeta repertoires from genomic DNA. For TCRbeta sequencing, genomic DNA was diluted to around 10 ng/uL, with up to 1 ug used per sample. As for how the authors treated the data: Analysis of the TCRbeta data was done in ImmunoSeq Analyzer 3.0, and diversity was computed on productive nucleotide rearrangements. Lower-bound TCR diversity was estimated with the improved Chao index, and clonality with the Gini coefficient using the Immunarch R package. When different nucleotide rearrangements encoded the same CDR3beta amino acid sequence, each rearrangement was treated as a distinct clonotype. Differential abundance analysis found TCRbeta sequences that were significantly enriched in antigen-responding cells compared with anti-CD3/anti-CD28-activated cells. TCRs were clustered by predicted peptide-MHC specificity with GLIPH2, both within individual participants and across merged participant data sets. Drawn from immuneACCESS, this table holds only the in-frame rearrangements with V and J called that TCRdb kept. Clones are partly lost; checked studies trace under half to an unresolved V gene and leave the rest unexplained. V and J calls and clone size are copied from that table; D and trimming were computed from the DNA. Present in this sample are some 40,000 clones, approximately 93% of which were seen just once. The ten largest clones add up to approximately 2% of the sample.

A word on this clone: Its antigen is still unknown. The input lacks base qualities; no much larger clone sits a single base away.

The TCR was taken from an adult man with HIV who was CMV-seropositive. Sequences were derived from CD4+ T cells sorted from PBMCs after approximately 18-hour stimulation, sampled from a patient who received antiretroviral therapy. This sample's cell subset or site label indicates: CD40L+CD69+ CD4 T cells responding to anti-CD3/anti-CD28 beads, representing the overall repertoire.

The base sequence is TGTGCCTGGAGTGTAGGGCAGATAAATCAGCCCCAGCATTTT. Its amino acids are CAWSVGQINQPQHF. Here the chain combines TRBV30 and TRBJ1-5, with the D gene call left open. Taken from the germline V gene (reference sequence), the CDR1 and CDR2 loops are GTSNPN and SVGIG. Between the V and J ends, shortened by 0 bases and 4 bases respectively, the junction contains 10 bases. From the cysteine up to the phenylalanine, the CDR3 has a length of 14 residues. The entry retains the CDR3 DNA only, 42 bases that are in frame from base 1.